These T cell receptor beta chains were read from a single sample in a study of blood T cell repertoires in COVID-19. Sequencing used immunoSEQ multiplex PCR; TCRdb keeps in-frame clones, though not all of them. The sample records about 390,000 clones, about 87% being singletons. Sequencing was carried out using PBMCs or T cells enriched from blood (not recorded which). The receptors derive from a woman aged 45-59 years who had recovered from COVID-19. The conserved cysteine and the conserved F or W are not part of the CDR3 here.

CDR3aa: SAGQGGEAF
j_gene: TRBJ1-1
v_gene: TRBV20-1

CDR3aa: ASRRNPQSRDSPLH
j_gene: TRBJ1-6
v_gene: TRBV7-9

CDR3aa: ASSSDGNYGYT
j_gene: TRBJ1-2
v_gene: TRBV5-1

CDR3aa: ASSLEAGTSTTYEQY
j_gene: TRBJ2-7
v_gene: TRBV5-4

CDR3aa: ASSPDRAGEKLF
j_gene: TRBJ1-4
v_gene: TRBV18

CDR3aa: ASSPQSGSGTMNTEAF
j_gene: TRBJ1-1
v_gene: TRBV18

CDR3aa: ASSLFGTSGEIQETQY
j_gene: TRBJ2-5
v_gene: TRBV7-3

CDR3aa: ASTQGAEAYNEQF
j_gene: TRBJ2-1
v_gene: TRBV28

CDR3aa: ASSQETVRAEAF
j_gene: TRBJ1-1
v_gene: TRBV3-1/TRBV3-2

CDR3aa: ASSPPMGWNTEAF
j_gene: TRBJ1-1
v_gene: TRBV6-2/TRBV6-3

CDR3aa: ASSRTGSSYNSPLH
j_gene: TRBJ1-6
v_gene: TRBV6-6

CDR3aa: ASSREAGNTIY
j_gene: TRBJ1-3
v_gene: TRBV7-8

CDR3aa: ASSERQGGQPQH
j_gene: TRBJ1-5
v_gene: TRBV2

CDR3aa: ATSRTGSTEAF
j_gene: TRBJ1-1
v_gene: TRBV15

CDR3aa: ASSLSSYEQF
j_gene: TRBJ2-1
v_gene: TRBV7-8

CDR3aa: ASSERVSSYNEQF
j_gene: TRBJ2-1
v_gene: TRBV2

CDR3aa: ASSALASGWTEAF
j_gene: TRBJ1-1
v_gene: TRBV2

CDR3aa: ASSLGQPSSYEQY
j_gene: TRBJ2-7
v_gene: TRBV5-1

CDR3aa: ASSRDSTTNEKLF
j_gene: TRBJ1-4
v_gene: TRBV7-9

CDR3aa: ASSRDALAYGYT
j_gene: TRBJ1-2
v_gene: TRBV18

CDR3aa: ASSLAQRDEQF
j_gene: TRBJ2-1
v_gene: TRBV5-4

CDR3aa: AWTVSYNSPLH
j_gene: TRBJ1-6
v_gene: TRBV30

CDR3aa: ASSLNGIQETQY
j_gene: TRBJ2-5
v_gene: TRBV11-2

CDR3aa: ASSPGRGTEAF
j_gene: TRBJ1-1
v_gene: TRBV3-1/TRBV3-2

CDR3aa: ASSPPRDLYEQY
j_gene: TRBJ2-7
v_gene: TRBV18

CDR3aa: ASSLGGGNQPQH
j_gene: TRBJ1-5
v_gene: TRBV13

CDR3aa: ASSFPPGGRHGELF
j_gene: TRBJ2-2
v_gene: TRBV7-9

CDR3aa: ASSSQGGNTEAF
j_gene: TRBJ1-1
v_gene: TRBV7-2

CDR3aa: ASSLWDREYGYT
j_gene: TRBJ1-2
v_gene: TRBV5-1

CDR3aa: ASSQGIWGLTIY
j_gene: TRBJ1-3
v_gene: TRBV3-1/TRBV3-2

CDR3aa: ASSRTGEYEQY
j_gene: TRBJ2-7
v_gene: TRBV6-1

CDR3aa: ASTNIPRVRGEAF
j_gene: TRBJ1-1
v_gene: TRBV5-8

CDR3aa: ASSQAQGGTYGYT
j_gene: TRBJ1-2
v_gene: TRBV3-1/TRBV3-2

CDR3aa: ASSPWTGTYEQY
j_gene: TRBJ2-7
v_gene: TRBV14

CDR3aa: ASSVGDRSYGYT
j_gene: TRBJ1-2
v_gene: TRBV9

CDR3aa: ASSQGDRVNQPQH
j_gene: TRBJ1-5
v_gene: TRBV3-1/TRBV3-2

CDR3aa: SVPGDRSNTEAF
j_gene: TRBJ1-1
v_gene: TRBV29-1

CDR3aa: ASSFDRGSAEQY
j_gene: TRBJ2-7
v_gene: TRBV5-5

CDR3aa: ASSPQQTTGELF
j_gene: TRBJ2-2
v_gene: TRBV18

CDR3aa: ASGQGARTPLH
j_gene: TRBJ1-6
v_gene: TRBV6-5

CDR3aa: ASSRVDRGRLYGYT
j_gene: TRBJ1-2
v_gene: TRBV28

CDR3aa: ASSPGQTSNQPQH
j_gene: TRBJ1-5
v_gene: TRBV19

CDR3aa: ASSRRTGGETQY
j_gene: TRBJ2-5
v_gene: TRBV7-2

CDR3aa: ASTLNKGRGGLETQY
j_gene: TRBJ2-5
v_gene: TRBV11-2

CDR3aa: ASSFDSFPSPLH
j_gene: TRBJ1-6
v_gene: TRBV7-2

CDR3aa: ASSPSGTGAEQY
j_gene: TRBJ2-7
v_gene: TRBV18

CDR3aa: ASSPNNGQVSGYGYT
j_gene: TRBJ1-2
v_gene: TRBV18